This T cell receptor beta chain derives from a study of T cells in localized non-small cell lung cancer. Germline-derived CDR1 and CDR2 are MNHNY and SVGAGI (reference sequence). V gave up 2 bases and J gave up 2 bases, with 7 bases separating them. The CDR3 spans 13 residues. As to this clone: Its cognate antigen is unknown. This CDR3 is also generated by other DNA sequences in the sample.

Findings and caveats of the study: Only one tumor region was sequenced, so heterogeneity remains possible. In the blood, greater T cell density corresponded to longer overall survival. In adjacent lung appeared a median around 56 of the top 100 tumor clones.

Sequencing used immunoSEQ multiplex PCR; TCRdb keeps in-frame clones, though not all of them. The table records about 78,000 clones, roughly 86% of them present only once. Sequences were derived from peripheral blood, sampled before any cancer treatment. This clonotype originated in a man aged 40 to 75 with stage I lung adenocarcinoma. The rearrangement uses TRBV6-6 and TRBJ2-7, with no clear D. The CDR3, as DNA: TGTGCCAGCAGTTACGGGCGAACCTACGAGCAGTACTTC. Protein sequence: CASSYGRTYEQYF.